The T cell receptor beta chain described here comes from a study of control samples from healthy donors and cancer patients. Here immunoSEQ multiplex PCR was the method, and the copy in TCRdb shows in-frame clones only, minus some. The sample has under 50,000 clones; about 87% are singletons. CDR3 length: 17 amino acids. Germline CDR1 and CDR2: SGHDN and FVKESK. The V end lost 0 bases, the J end lost 0 bases, and 13 bases lay between the germline ends. This clone is deemed medium-sized (0.01 to 0.1%). V and J are TRBV14 and TRBJ2-3, with D tentatively TRBD2 (5 bases). What was sequenced was PBMCs. The sequence came from a woman in her sixties or seventies with lung cancer. In DNA, the CDR3 is TGTGCCAGCAGCCAAGATCTGGCTCGGACTAGCACAGATACGCAGTATTTT. It specifies CASSQDLARTSTDTQYF. The whole variable domain, remainder taken from reference TRBV14 and TRBJ2-3, is EAGVTQFPSHSVIEKGQTVTLRCDPISGHDNLYWYRRVMGKEIKFLLHFVKESKQDESGMPNNRFLAERTGGTYSTLKVQPAELEDSGVYFCASSQDLARTSTDTQYFGPGTRLTVL.